This T cell receptor beta chain was captured in a study of cytomegalovirus exposure and HLA in healthy donors. Use of 60 Vbeta and 13 Jbeta primers characterized the PCR. Assay: immunoSEQ multiplex PCR; the TCRdb copy retains only in-frame clones and omits some. The sample records some 150,000 clones, about 80% being singletons. In regard to this clone: What it binds is unknown.

Germline assignment: CDR1 MDHEN and CDR2 SYDVKM. V lost 4 bases and J lost 5, with 18 bases in between. CDR3 size: 15 residues. Study-wide results and limits: An apparent linkage of common viral pathogens to several of the most significant clusters emerged in a later analysis.

Sequences were obtained from PBMCs. This receptor was obtained from a woman in her forties in good health and CMV-seronegative. The V call is TRBV28, the J call TRBJ2-7; D gene ambiguous. The CDR3 nucleotides read TGTGCCAGCAGTTCCACCCTAGTCCTTTCAAACGAGCAGTACTTC. Encoded protein: CASSSTLVLSNEQYF.